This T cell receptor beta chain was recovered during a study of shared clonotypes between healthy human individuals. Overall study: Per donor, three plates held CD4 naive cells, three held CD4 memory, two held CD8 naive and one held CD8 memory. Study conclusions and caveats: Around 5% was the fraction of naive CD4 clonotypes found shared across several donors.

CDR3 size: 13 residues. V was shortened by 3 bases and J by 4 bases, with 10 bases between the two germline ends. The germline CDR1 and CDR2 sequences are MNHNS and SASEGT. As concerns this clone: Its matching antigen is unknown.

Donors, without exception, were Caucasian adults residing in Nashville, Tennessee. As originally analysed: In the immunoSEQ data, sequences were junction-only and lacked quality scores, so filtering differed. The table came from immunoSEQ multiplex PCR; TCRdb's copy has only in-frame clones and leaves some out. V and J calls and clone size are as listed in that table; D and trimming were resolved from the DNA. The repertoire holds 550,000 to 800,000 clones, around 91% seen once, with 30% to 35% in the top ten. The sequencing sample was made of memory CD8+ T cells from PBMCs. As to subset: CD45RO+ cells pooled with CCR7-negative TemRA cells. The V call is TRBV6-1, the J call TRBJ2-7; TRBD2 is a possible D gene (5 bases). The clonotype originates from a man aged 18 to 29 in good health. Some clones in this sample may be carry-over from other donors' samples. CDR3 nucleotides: TGTGCCAGCAGTGAGGGAGACTGGTACGAGCAGTACTTC. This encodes CASSEGDWYEQYF.